A single sample is the source of the 19 T cell receptor beta chains below, sequenced in a study of spatial heterogeneity in lung cancer. Using its own MiXCR run on the 5' RACE reads, TCRdb lists one record per CDR3 protein. The sample shows some 47,000 distinct CDR3 sequences, more than 6.5% of them seen only once. Sample time point: sample taken at primary tumor resection. The sequenced material consisted of unsorted whole RNA from tumor, nontumor lung or frozen PBMC. The sample consisted of PBMCs, taken at surgery. These receptors came from a female donor with early-stage non-small cell lung cancer.

This clonotype was seen at least ten times. V gene TRBV10-2 combines with J gene TRBJ2-7; tentatively, D is TRBD1 (5 bases). The CDR3 covers 14 residues. The germline V gene encodes CDR1 WSHSY and CDR2 SAAADI. Trimming cost V 0 bases and J 6 bases, with 12 bases left between them. The CDR3 DNA reads TGCGCCAGCAGTGAGTCAGGGGTCCCGGGCGAGCAGTACTTC. Its translation is CASSESGVPGEQYF.

The genes are TRBV20-1 and TRBJ2-7, with 8 bases that match TRBD1. The length of the CDR3 is 12 residues. V lost 6 bases and J lost 5; bases outside the gene matches: 6. CDR1 is DFQATT and CDR2 is SNEGSKA in the germline V gene (reference sequence). CDR3 region: CSAITTGDEQYF. The DNA of the CDR3 is TGCAGTGCAATAACGACAGGGGACGAGCAGTACTTC.

This clonotype was detected only a few times. This sequence joins TRBV3-1 and TRBJ2-7; D not certain. This CDR3 is 15 amino acids long. Germline loops: CDR1 LGHDT, CDR2 YNNKEL (reference sequence). Trimming took 2 bases from V and 0 from J, leaving 11 bases between them. In DNA, the CDR3 is TGTGCCAGCAGCCAATTTCGCTTCACCTCCTACGAGCAGTACTTC. The encoded protein is CASSQFRFTSYEQYF.

This clonotype was detected many times. This chain uses TRBV7-8 with TRBJ2-3; 11 bases are a match to TRBD2. The germline CDR1 and CDR2 sequences are SGHVS and FQNEAQ. J gave up 2 bases and V 5 bases, and 3 bases lay outside the gene matches. This CDR3 has 15 amino acids. CDR3 sequence: CASSLLAGDTDTQYF. The CDR3 DNA sequence: TGTGCCAGCAGCCTACTAGCGGGGGACACAGATACGCAGTATTTT.

This clonotype occurred many times. The rearrangement joins TRBV5-6 to TRBJ2-1; D uncertain. Trimming removed 2 bases at V and 7 bases at J, with 7 bases between. Germline V CDR1 and CDR2: SGHDT, YYEEEE. This CDR3 has 12 amino acids. This chain's CDR3 is CASSFIGNEQFF. DNA of the CDR3: TGTGCCAGCAGCTTCATCGGGAATGAGCAGTTCTTC.

Ten or more counts support this clonotype. This sequence joins TRBV7-2 and TRBJ1-5; D remains unclear. The CDR3 runs 14 residues. CDR1 SGHTA and CDR2 FQGNSA come from the germline V gene. V was clipped by 0 bases and J by 4 bases, with 7 bases between them. The DNA of the CDR3 is TGTGCCAGCAGCTTAGCGTCAATTAATCAGCCCCAGCATTTT. As protein: CASSLASINQPQHF.

This clonotype has ten or more counts. The CDR3 loop is CASSLGGVGANVLTF. CDR3 nucleotide sequence: TGTGCCAGCAGTTTAGGGGGCGTTGGGGCCAACGTCCTGACTTTC. This chain uses TRBV28 with TRBJ2-6; D perhaps matches TRBD1 (6 bases). The germline V gene encodes CDR1 MDHEN and CDR2 SYDVKM. The CDR3 is 15 residues long. Deletions cut 2 bases from V and 3 bases from J, with 8 bases between. Supplemented by reference TRBV28 and TRBJ2-6, the full variable domain reads DVKVTQSSRYLVKRTGEKVFLECVQDMDHENMFWYRQDPGLGLRLIYFSYDVKMKEKGDIPEGYSVSREKKERFSLILESASTNQTSMYLCASSLGGVGANVLTFGAGSRLTVL.

This clonotype appeared many times. The chain has TRBV5-1 and TRBJ2-6; unclear D gene. This CDR3 region has 14 residues. V lost 0 bases to trimming and J lost 2 bases, with 3 bases between them. Germline V gives CDR1 SGHRS, CDR2 YFSETQ. CDR3 sequence (DNA): TGCGCCAGCAGCTTGGGGGCTGGGGCCAACGTCCTGACTTTC. It encodes CASSLGAGANVLTF.

This clonotype was seen a few times. This chain links TRBV5-1 with TRBJ2-3; D call uncertain. Per germline, CDR1 SGHRS and CDR2 YFSETQ. The CDR3 contains 14 residues. V was pared by 1 base and J by 6 bases, with 12 bases between. The CDR3 sequence: CASSLFLSSDTQYF. The CDR3 nucleotides read TGCGCCAGCAGCTTGTTCCTTTCCTCGGATACGCAGTATTTT.

This clonotype occurred many times. V usage is TRBV2 and J usage is TRBJ1-2, with TRBD1 matching 9 bases. This CDR3 is 16 amino acids long. The germline CDR1 and CDR2 sequences are SNHLY and FYNNEI. J lost 8 bases, V lost 4 bases, and 14 bases had no gene match. As DNA, the CDR3 is TGTGCCAGCAGTGCTGGACAGGGGATCCTAAACAAAGGCTACACCTTC. Translating gives CASSAGQGILNKGYTF. Full variable domain (outside the CDR3, taken from reference TRBV2 and TRBJ1-2): EPEVTQTPSHQVTQMGQEVILRCVPISNHLYFYWYRQILGQKVEFLVSFYNNEISEKSEIFDDQFSVERPDGSNFTLKIRSTKLEDSAMYFCASSAGQGILNKGYTFGSGTRLTVV.

This clonotype was seen only a few times. V gene TRBV6-5 combines with J gene TRBJ2-7; 8 bases match TRBD2. V lost 8 bases, J lost 0 bases, and 21 bases stayed unmatched. Looked up from germline, CDR1 is MNHEY and CDR2 is SVGAGI. The CDR3 loop spans 19 amino acids. The CDR3: CASYGPGLGLTKSSYEQYF. The CDR3 bases are TGTGCCAGCTACGGGCCGGGACTAGGGCTCACCAAGAGCTCCTACGAGCAGTACTTC.

This chain uses TRBV30 with TRBJ2-3; 7 bases agree with TRBD1. The germline CDR1 and CDR2 sequences are GTSNPN and SVGIG (reference sequence). V gave up 2 bases and J gave up 4 bases; unmatched junction bases: 6. The CDR3 extends over 14 amino acids. CDR3 sequence: CAWSPGGQADTQYF. In DNA, the CDR3 is TGTGCCTGGAGTCCAGGGGGTCAAGCAGATACGCAGTATTTT. The entire variable domain, with the rest obtained from reference TRBV30 and TRBJ2-3, is as follows: SQTIHQWPATLVQPVGSPLSLECTVEGTSNPNLYWYRQAAGRGLQLLFYSVGIGQISSEVPQNLSASRPQDRQFILSSKKLLLSDSGFYLCAWSPGGQADTQYFGPGTRLTVL.

This clonotype has a handful of counts. This rearrangement joins TRBV2 to TRBJ2-7; D not resolved. The CDR3 consists of 16 residues. V was pared by 4 bases and J by 6 bases, with 22 bases between. In germline, CDR1 is SNHLY, CDR2 FYNNEI. CDR3 residues: CASSADHGPILGEQYF. The CDR3 DNA follows: TGTGCCAGCAGTGCGGACCATGGACCGATCCTAGGCGAGCAGTACTTC.

This chain connects TRBV6-5 to TRBJ1-4, with D possibly TRBD1 on 5 matching bases. The V gene's germline CDR1 is MNHEY and CDR2 SVGAGI. V was pared by 5 bases and J by 8 bases, with 12 bases between. The CDR3 is made up of 13 amino acids. The CDR3 nucleotides read TGTGCCAGCAGTCCCCGCAGGGTCGAAAAACTGTTTTTT. Translated, it gives CASSPRRVEKLFF.

This clonotype came up a few times. The chain uses TRBV20-1 and TRBJ2-4, with D possibly TRBD2 on 5 matching bases. This CDR3 spans 13 amino acids. Germline CDR1 and CDR2: DFQATT and SNEGSKA (reference sequence). Trimming removed 1 base at V and 5 bases at J, with 9 bases between. As DNA, the CDR3 is TGCAGTGCTAGAGGGACTTGGCAAAACATTCAGTACTTC. As protein: CSARGTWQNIQYF.

This clonotype was found a few times. The genes are TRBV27 and TRBJ2-1; 10 bases are a match to TRBD2. This CDR3 is built from 15 residues. From germline, CDR1 is MNHEY and CDR2 SMNVEV (reference sequence). The trim removed 2 bases at V and 8 bases at J, leaving 6 bases unmatched. CDR3 bases: TGTGCCAGCAGTTTACAAGCGGGGGGGCATCATGAGCAGTTCTTC. This gives the protein CASSLQAGGHHEQFF.

V and J are TRBV11-2 and TRBJ2-2; D is perhaps TRBD1 (6 bases). The germline V gene encodes CDR1 SGHAT and CDR2 FQNNGV. The CDR3 contains 15 residues. V was trimmed by 2 bases and J by 1 base, leaving 8 bases between them. Here the CDR3 DNA reads TGTGCCAGCAGCTTACTGACAGGGAACACCGGGGAGCTGTTTTTT. Its translation is CASSLLTGNTGELFF.

The table lists this clonotype with a few counts. The chain has TRBV12-3 or TRBV12-4 and TRBJ1-3; a weak D match, TRBD1 (6 bases). There are 13 residues in the CDR3. Deletions cut 7 bases from V and 2 bases from J, with 9 bases between. CDR3 loop: CASTTGTGNTIYF. The DNA for the CDR3 is TGTGCCAGCACCACAGGGACTGGAAACACCATATATTTT.

This chain connects TRBV6-4 to TRBJ2-3; D remains unclear. The length of the CDR3 is 14 residues. V was clipped by 5 bases and J by 4 bases, with 13 bases between them. The germline V gene has CDR1 MRHNA and CDR2 SNTAGT. The CDR3 reads CASSSFLNADTQYF. CDR3 coding DNA: TGTGCCAGCAGTTCATTTCTAAACGCAGATACGCAGTATTTT.